This is a list of T cell receptor beta chains from one sample in a study of metastatic and nonmetastatic thyroid tumors. TCRdb re-called clones via MiXCR from the PCR reads. The sample holds some 20,000 clones, 36% seen once. Sequencing input: tumor tissue. All receptors come from a female donor with papillary thyroid cancer or a benign thyroid nodule (not recorded which). Some clones in this sample may be carry-over from other donors' samples. Both conserved end residues are part of each CDR3. The D gene is left open where the match is weak. Not all rows give a size; the values are once, few, many and, for expanded clones, a class.

v_call: TRBV6-2/TRBV6-3
clone_size: NA
d_call: TRBD1
j_call: TRBJ2-3
cdr3_length: 17
cdr3_aa: CASSYPLGTAGTDTQYF
cdr3_nt: TGTGCCAGCAGTTACCCACTCGGGACAGCAGGCACAGATACGCAGTATTTT

v_call: TRBV11-1
clone_size: NA
d_call: NA
j_call: TRBJ2-3
cdr3_length: 11
cdr3_aa: CASRFTDTQYF
cdr3_nt: TGTGCCAGCAGATTCACAGATACGCAGTATTTT

v_call: TRBV20-1
clone_size: NA
d_call: TRBD2
j_call: TRBJ2-7
cdr3_length: 15
cdr3_aa: CSANLAGGAYYEQYF
cdr3_nt: TGCAGTGCTAATTTAGCGGGAGGCGCTTACTACGAGCAGTACTTC

v_call: TRBV11-2
clone_size: NA
d_call: TRBD2
j_call: TRBJ2-3
cdr3_length: 16
cdr3_aa: CASRSPGTSGRDTQYF
cdr3_nt: TGTGCCAGCAGATCCCCCGGGACTAGCGGGAGGGATACGCAGTATTTT

v_call: TRBV6-1
clone_size: NA
d_call: NA
j_call: TRBJ1-1
cdr3_length: 16
cdr3_aa: CASSDPYRVRNTEAFF
cdr3_nt: TGTGCCAGCAGTGACCCGTACAGGGTCCGGAACACTGAAGCTTTCTTT

v_call: TRBV6-1
clone_size: few
d_call: TRBD2
j_call: TRBJ2-5
cdr3_length: 13
cdr3_aa: CASGGTTQETQYF
cdr3_nt: TGTGCCAGCGGGGGGACTACACAAGAGACCCAGTACTTC

v_call: TRBV20-1
clone_size: once
d_call: TRBD2
j_call: TRBJ2-3
cdr3_length: 17
cdr3_aa: CSARNSGRSSSTDTQYF
cdr3_nt: TGCAGTGCTAGAAATAGCGGGAGGTCATCTAGCACAGATACGCAGTATTTT

v_call: TRBV4-1
clone_size: NA
d_call: TRBD1
j_call: TRBJ2-3
cdr3_length: 18
cdr3_aa: CASSRDTPGQGGGGTQYF
cdr3_nt: TGCGCCAGCAGCCGAGATACTCCGGGACAGGGTGGTGGTGGTACGCAGTATTTT

v_call: TRBV7-2
clone_size: NA
d_call: NA
j_call: TRBJ1-3
cdr3_length: 14
cdr3_aa: CASSQGPTGNTIYF
cdr3_nt: TGTGCCAGCAGCCAGGGACCCACTGGAAACACCATATATTTT

v_call: TRBV7-2
clone_size: NA
d_call: TRBD2
j_call: TRBJ2-7
cdr3_length: 13
cdr3_aa: CASSTQRGIEQYF
cdr3_nt: TGTGCCAGCAGCACCCAGCGGGGGATCGAGCAGTACTTC

v_call: TRBV2
clone_size: NA
d_call: NA
j_call: TRBJ2-4
cdr3_length: 11
cdr3_aa: CASKDKNIQYF
cdr3_nt: TGTGCCAGCAAGGACAAGAACATTCAGTACTTC

v_call: TRBV7-2
clone_size: NA
d_call: NA
j_call: TRBJ1-5
cdr3_length: 12
cdr3_aa: CASSLARQPQHF
cdr3_nt: TGTGCCAGCAGCTTAGCCCGCCAGCCCCAGCATTTT

v_call: TRBV6-1
clone_size: NA
d_call: TRBD1
j_call: TRBJ1-1
cdr3_length: 18
cdr3_aa: CASSARGDRGYENTEAFF
cdr3_nt: TGTGCCAGCAGTGCGAGGGGCGACAGGGGGTATGAGAACACTGAAGCTTTCTTT

v_call: TRBV27
clone_size: NA
d_call: TRBD2
j_call: TRBJ2-1
cdr3_length: 17
cdr3_aa: CASSLGVPGGYYNEQFF
cdr3_nt: TGTGCCAGCAGTTTAGGGGTTCCGGGAGGGTACTACAATGAGCAGTTCTTC

v_call: TRBV30
clone_size: NA
d_call: NA
j_call: TRBJ2-3
cdr3_length: 12
cdr3_aa: CAWDKRGDTQYF
cdr3_nt: TGTGCCTGGGATAAAAGGGGGGATACGCAGTATTTT

v_call: TRBV2
clone_size: once
d_call: TRBD1
j_call: TRBJ1-2
cdr3_length: 17
cdr3_aa: CASSDPLTGPNNYGYTF
cdr3_nt: TGTGCCAGCAGTGACCCATTGACAGGGCCGAATAACTATGGCTACACCTTC

v_call: TRBV20-1
clone_size: NA
d_call: TRBD1
j_call: TRBJ1-2
cdr3_length: 13
cdr3_aa: CSAGTGANYGYTF
cdr3_nt: TGCAGTGCTGGAACAGGGGCAAACTATGGCTACACCTTC

v_call: TRBV6-6
clone_size: NA
d_call: TRBD1
j_call: TRBJ2-7
cdr3_length: 14
cdr3_aa: CASSYQGQGYEQYF
cdr3_nt: TGTGCCAGCAGTTACCAAGGACAGGGCTACGAGCAGTACTTC

v_call: TRBV9
clone_size: NA
d_call: NA
j_call: TRBJ2-1
cdr3_length: 13
cdr3_aa: CASSVAGYNEQFF
cdr3_nt: TGTGCCAGCAGCGTAGCTGGGTACAATGAGCAGTTCTTC

v_call: TRBV28
clone_size: few
d_call: TRBD1
j_call: TRBJ1-2
cdr3_length: 12
cdr3_aa: CASSQGGWGYTF
cdr3_nt: TGTGCCAGCAGTCAAGGGGGCTGGGGCTACACCTTC

v_call: TRBV5-1
clone_size: NA
d_call: NA
j_call: TRBJ2-2
cdr3_length: 15
cdr3_aa: CASSLEAFLAGELFF
cdr3_nt: TGCGCCAGCAGCTTGGAGGCTTTTCTGGCCGGGGAGCTGTTTTTT

v_call: TRBV18
clone_size: NA
d_call: NA
j_call: TRBJ2-6
cdr3_length: 13
cdr3_aa: CASSLAEANVLTF
cdr3_nt: TGTGCCAGCTCACTGGCGGAGGCCAACGTCCTGACTTTC

v_call: TRBV7-2
clone_size: NA
d_call: NA
j_call: TRBJ2-1
cdr3_length: 14
cdr3_aa: CASTKGGSYNEQFF
cdr3_nt: TGTGCCAGCACGAAGGGGGGTTCCTACAATGAGCAGTTCTTC

v_call: TRBV27
clone_size: NA
d_call: NA
j_call: TRBJ2-2
cdr3_length: 14
cdr3_aa: CASSLSSRAGELFF
cdr3_nt: TGTGCCAGCAGTTTATCTAGCAGAGCCGGGGAGCTGTTTTTT

v_call: TRBV12-3/TRBV12-4
clone_size: NA
d_call: TRBD2
j_call: TRBJ2-1
cdr3_length: 13
cdr3_aa: CASSFWTSGEQFF
cdr3_nt: TGTGCCAGCAGTTTTTGGACTAGCGGTGAGCAGTTCTTC

v_call: TRBV7-3
clone_size: NA
d_call: NA
j_call: TRBJ2-2
cdr3_length: 13
cdr3_aa: CASSSVNTGELFF
cdr3_nt: TGTGCCAGCAGCTCTGTGAACACCGGGGAGCTGTTTTTT

v_call: TRBV6-5
clone_size: few
d_call: NA
j_call: TRBJ1-4
cdr3_length: 13
cdr3_aa: CASSYSRDEKLFF
cdr3_nt: TGTGCCAGCAGTTATTCAAGGGATGAAAAACTGTTTTTT

v_call: TRBV30
clone_size: NA
d_call: TRBD1
j_call: TRBJ1-6
cdr3_length: 16
cdr3_aa: CACHYRGRESMGPLHF
cdr3_nt: TGTGCCTGCCACTACAGGGGGCGTGAAAGTATGGGACCCCTCCACTTT

v_call: TRBV10-3
clone_size: few
d_call: NA
j_call: TRBJ2-5
cdr3_length: 15
cdr3_aa: CAISESRGVGETQYF
cdr3_nt: TGTGCCATCAGTGAGTCGCGAGGGGTGGGGGAGACCCAGTACTTC

v_call: TRBV4-2
clone_size: NA
d_call: NA
j_call: TRBJ2-2
cdr3_length: 17
cdr3_aa: CASSQVLLSEGRGELFF
cdr3_nt: TGTGCCAGCAGCCAAGTTCTCCTTAGCGAGGGTCGCGGGGAGCTGTTTTTT

v_call: TRBV20-1
clone_size: NA
d_call: TRBD1
j_call: TRBJ1-2
cdr3_length: 15
cdr3_aa: CSARALDRVIHGYTF
cdr3_nt: TGCAGTGCTAGAGCTTTGGACAGGGTGATACATGGCTACACCTTC

v_call: TRBV7-6
clone_size: medium-sized
d_call: NA
j_call: TRBJ2-2
cdr3_length: 16
cdr3_aa: CASSLTTGKRAGELFF
cdr3_nt: TGTGCCAGCAGCTTAACAACAGGGAAGAGGGCCGGGGAGCTGTTTTTT

v_call: TRBV2
clone_size: NA
d_call: NA
j_call: TRBJ1-6
cdr3_length: 17
cdr3_aa: CASSEAGPSSYNSPLHF
cdr3_nt: TGTGCCAGCAGTGAAGCCGGCCCTAGCTCCTATAATTCACCCCTCCACTTT

v_call: TRBV30
clone_size: NA
d_call: NA
j_call: TRBJ1-5
cdr3_length: 13
cdr3_aa: CAWSGQGYQPQHF
cdr3_nt: TGTGCCTGGAGTGGGCAGGGTTATCAGCCCCAGCATTTT

v_call: TRBV28
clone_size: NA
d_call: TRBD2
j_call: TRBJ2-1
cdr3_length: 17
cdr3_aa: CASSFLLAGASYNEQFF
cdr3_nt: TGTGCCAGCAGTTTCCTACTAGCGGGGGCTTCCTACAATGAGCAGTTCTTC

v_call: TRBV6-1
clone_size: NA
d_call: NA
j_call: TRBJ2-1
cdr3_length: 15
cdr3_aa: CASSATRGGYNEQFF
cdr3_nt: TGTGCCAGCAGTGCCACTAGAGGGGGATACAATGAGCAGTTCTTC

v_call: TRBV28
clone_size: few
d_call: TRBD2
j_call: TRBJ2-2
cdr3_length: 15
cdr3_aa: CASSVAGGMNGELFF
cdr3_nt: TGTGCCAGCAGTGTAGCGGGAGGAATGAACGGGGAGCTGTTTTTT

v_call: TRBV6-6
clone_size: few
d_call: TRBD1
j_call: TRBJ1-2
cdr3_length: 13
cdr3_aa: CASSYYTRGTETF
cdr3_nt: TGTGCCAGCAGTTATTATACGCGGGGGACAGAGACCTTC

v_call: TRBV28
clone_size: NA
d_call: NA
j_call: TRBJ2-7
cdr3_length: 12
cdr3_aa: CASSNRVQEQYF
cdr3_nt: TGTGCCAGCAGTAACAGGGTTCAGGAGCAGTACTTC

v_call: TRBV2
clone_size: NA
d_call: NA
j_call: TRBJ1-6
cdr3_length: 14
cdr3_aa: CASSEAGINSPLHF
cdr3_nt: TGTGCCAGCAGTGAAGCAGGGATTAATTCACCCCTCCACTTT

v_call: TRBV20-1
clone_size: NA
d_call: TRBD2
j_call: TRBJ2-1
cdr3_length: 15
cdr3_aa: CSARLGLAVDNEQFF
cdr3_nt: TGCAGTGCTAGACTGGGACTAGCGGTAGACAATGAGCAGTTCTTC

v_call: TRBV6-1
clone_size: few
d_call: NA
j_call: TRBJ1-2
cdr3_length: 14
cdr3_aa: CASRGKGFNYGYTF
cdr3_nt: TGTGCCAGCAGAGGGAAGGGATTCAACTATGGCTACACCTTC

v_call: TRBV6-5
clone_size: few
d_call: NA
j_call: TRBJ1-3
cdr3_length: 13
cdr3_aa: CASSYGSGNTIYF
cdr3_nt: TGTGCCAGCAGTTACGGCTCTGGAAACACCATATATTTT

v_call: TRBV9
clone_size: NA
d_call: NA
j_call: TRBJ2-3
cdr3_length: 17
cdr3_aa: CASSVLSGTRSTDTQYF
cdr3_nt: TGTGCCAGCAGCGTACTCTCTGGGACAAGGAGCACAGATACGCAGTATTTT

v_call: TRBV7-2
clone_size: NA
d_call: NA
j_call: TRBJ1-1
cdr3_length: 15
cdr3_aa: CASSLGIGTNTEAFF
cdr3_nt: TGTGCCAGCAGCTTAGGGATAGGGACGAACACTGAAGCTTTCTTT